The subject of this entry is one TCR beta chain. The CDR3 sequence is 14 residues long. Trimming cost V 6 bases and J 4 bases; bases outside gene matches: 6. Germline V gene data show CDR1 as MNHGY and CDR2 as SAAAGT. These data are taken from a study of low-dose radiotherapy and immunotherapy resistance in tumors. First-strand cDNA relied on TRAV- and TRBV-specific primers spanning alpha and beta chains. With a V-primer adapter and a constant-region primer, TCRs were amplified for 20 to 25 PCR cycles. TCRdb analysed the reads with MiXCR anew, one entry per CDR3 protein. The sample records about 13,000 distinct CDR3 sequences, 65% to 75% being singletons. Donors were given nivolumab, ipilimumab, aspirin, low-dose cyclophosphamide and low-dose radiotherapy.

This TCR derives from a human donor with advanced metastatic prostate, ovarian, gallbladder or colorectal cancer (not recorded which). This table probably holds off-target reads from a library built for another chain. The chain employs TRBV6-8 and TRBJ1-5; TRBD1 agrees at 7 bases. The CDR3 loop is CASRPTGTNQPQHF. The CDR3 DNA follows: TGTGCCAGCAGGCCGACAGGGACTAATCAGCCCCAGCATTTT.